This T cell receptor (beta chain) was identified in a study of blood T cell repertoires in COVID-19 (dated by TCRdb to the early 2020s). Regarding the research as a whole: Samples covering the acute and convalescent phases of COVID-19 were provided by collaborators in the United States, Italy and Spain. The prospective study material was composed of cDNA or gDNA derived from T cells, B-cell-depleted T cells, or PBMCs. Deeply sampled blood TCRbeta repertoires from subjects exposed to, actively infected with, or recovered from COVID-19 were included in the dataset. The repertoires were released in a freely available public database intended as a resource for research on the immune response to SARS-CoV-2. Samples were obtained from the ongoing ImmuneRACE study (first 160 participants) and from 1,254 subjects provided by 6 global collaborators. Sample metadata almost always included a de-identified subject ID, COVID-19 status, age in years and sex. Where available, HLA class I and class II types were obtained from metadata supplied by the sample provider rather than from assay-based typing. Study-wide conclusions, independent of this receptor: The amount of clinical and demographic metadata varied by source and participant and was provided uncurated.

Each collaborating institution followed its own protocols to collect whole blood in K2EDTA tubes. For TCRbeta analysis, collaborators shipped samples as frozen whole blood, isolated PBMCs, or DNA extracted from either of those sample types. The immunoSEQ Assay, a bias-controlled multiplex PCR, was used to amplify TCRbeta CDR3 regions from genomic DNA. Per the authors' processing: Within the assay, amplification of reference gene primers was used to estimate how many nucleated cells each sample contained. To quantify the absolute abundance of each unique TCRbeta CDR3 rearrangement, sequence reads were collapsed and filtered. For each sample, productive Simpson clonality was calculated as the square root of Simpson's diversity index across productive rearrangements. This is the immuneACCESS table as TCRdb keeps it, with only in-frame sequences that have V and J called. A part of the clones is gone; compared with another copy, unresolved V genes explain less than half, and the rest is unexplained. For V, J and clone size, that table is used; D and trimming come from the DNA. Counted in this sample were tens of thousands of clones; around 83% of them appeared once. The leading ten clones occupy 5.3% of the sample.

A word on this clone: Its antigen remains undetermined. Base qualities are not provided; no much larger clone lies one nucleotide away.

CDR1 and CDR2, looked up from the germline V gene, are SGDLS and YYNGEE. The CDR3 runs 13 amino acids, cysteine and phenylalanine included. The CDR3 DNA has 39 bases and is translated from base 1. V sheds 3 bases and J sheds 7 bases, leaving 12 bases between their ends. Recombination joined TRBV9 with TRBJ2-3; tentative D gene TRBD1, with 6 bases matching. This clonotype was obtained from a middle-aged man with active COVID-19. Sequencing was done on a sample of peripheral blood. The DNA is TGTGCCAGCAGCGAGATACAGGGACATACGCAGTATTTT. This sequence encodes CASSEIQGHTQYF.